The clone carrying this TCR beta chain was counted a few times. Its cognate antigen is unknown. The data belong to a study of shared clonotypes between healthy human individuals. Germline loops: CDR1 MNHNY, CDR2 SVGAGI (reference sequence). V was clipped by 6 bases and J by 14 bases, with 14 bases between them. The CDR3 covers 12 residues. Study observations and caveats: Some clonotypes were shared by all four sorted-subset donors, while others were not shared. The non-shared ones had lower generation probabilities than the shared ones. Sharing across four donors was highest in naive CD4 (around 5%) and lowest in memory CD8 (0.4%).

Profiled with immunoSEQ multiplex PCR; TCRdb holds only in-frame clones, not every one. Of approximately 2.4 million clones listed, 90% to 96% were seen once; the top ten hold over 0.1%. This receptor was identified in a man aged 18 to 29 in good health. The J gene is TRBJ1-6, the V gene TRBV6-6; tentatively, D is TRBD1 (6 bases). The sample comprised naive CD4+ T cells sorted from blood. Regarding subset: CD45RA+ positively selected. The CDR3 region has the DNA TGTGCCAGCAGCAACAGGCCAGGGGCCCTCCACTTT. The encoded protein is CASSNRPGALHF.